This T cell receptor beta chain was sequenced in a study of T cell repertoires in cytomegalovirus infection. The germline V gene has CDR1 DFQATT and CDR2 SNEGSKA (reference sequence). CDR3 length: 14 residues. J lost 7 bases, V lost 3 bases, and 9 bases had no gene match. In the case of this clonotype: Its cognate antigen is unknown.

TCRdb re-derived calls from the reads in MiXCR, one entry per CDR3 protein. The data show 100,000 to 150,000 distinct CDR3 sequences, about 24% seen once. The sequence derives from a human donor in good health (CMV status not recorded). Some clones in this sample may be carry-over from other donors' samples. This rearrangement joins TRBV20-1 to TRBJ2-1, with 7 positions matching TRBD2. The sample consisted of PBMCs, sequenced either directly or after in vitro stimulation (not recorded which). DNA of the CDR3: TGCAGTGCTAGGCGGTCGGGACTACTGAATGAGCAGTTCTTC. Translation gives CSARRSGLLNEQFF.